A selection of T cell receptor beta chains follows, all from one sample in a study of T cells in Graves' hyperthyroidism and ophthalmopathy. TCRdb re-derived calls from the multiplex PCR reads in MiXCR, one entry per CDR3 protein. Of more than 300,000 distinct CDR3 sequences listed, about 15% were seen once; the top ten hold approximately 25%. The specimen sequenced was blood. These receptors all stem from a woman aged 30 to 39 with Graves' hyperthyroidism. Each CDR3 is given with its conserved first and last residue. D genes are given only for firm matches. The size of a clone is reported for some rows only, either as once, few or many, or as a class for expanded clones.

v_gene	d_gene	j_gene	abundance	CDR3aa	CDR3nt
TRBV12-3/TRBV12-4	.	TRBJ2-3	many	CASSLGTHTDTQYF	TGTGCCAGCAGTTTAGGGACTCACACAGATACGCAGTATTTT
TRBV20-1	.	TRBJ1-2	.	CSARIPLVDRPISNYGYTF	TGCAGTGCTAGAATTCCGCTCGTCGACAGGCCAATAAGTAACTATGGCTACACCTTC
TRBV5-6	.	TRBJ1-4	.	CASSSVLTEVEKLFF	TGTGCCAGCAGCTCCGTACTTACAGAAGTCGAAAAACTGTTTTTT
TRBV6-1	.	TRBJ2-2	few	CASSTTDNTGELFF	TGTGCCAGCAGTACGACAGATAACACCGGGGAGCTGTTTTTT
TRBV20-1	.	TRBJ1-5	many	CSARDLWDSNQPQHF	TGCAGTGCTAGAGATCTTTGGGATAGCAATCAGCCCCAGCATTTT
TRBV7-8	.	TRBJ2-1	few	CASSLSAGVPYNEQLF	TGTGCCAGCAGCTTATCAGCCGGCGTCCCCTACAATGAGCAGCTCTTC
TRBV27	TRBD1	TRBJ1-5	many	CASSPTRDRANQPQHF	TGTGCCAGCAGTCCTACCCGGGACAGGGCCAATCAGCCCCAGCATTTT
TRBV20-1	TRBD2	TRBJ2-1	many	CSVAGGPTYNEQFF	TGCAGTGTAGCGGGAGGACCAACCTACAATGAGCAGTTCTTC
TRBV29-1	.	TRBJ2-2	few	CSVAWGNTGELFF	TGCAGCGTTGCTTGGGGTAACACCGGGGAGCTGTTTTTT
TRBV29-1	.	TRBJ2-5	many	CSATPDGLSETQYF	TGCAGCGCCACACCCGACGGGCTCTCAGAGACCCAGTACTTC
TRBV20-1	TRBD2	TRBJ2-7	.	CSASLSSGIYEQYF	TGCAGTGCTAGTCTGTCTAGCGGGATCTACGAGCAGTACTTC
TRBV7-7	TRBD2	TRBJ2-1	.	CASSLALRTTSGIVFRDNEQFF	TGTGCTAGCAGCTTAGCGTTGCGGACAACTAGCGGGATAGTCTTTCGGGACAATGAGCAGTTCTTC
TRBV7-3	.	TRBJ2-7	few	CASSKLGPNYEQYF	TGTGCCAGCAGCAAACTCGGCCCCAACTACGAGCAGTACTTC
TRBV12-3/TRBV12-4	TRBD1	TRBJ2-4	many	CASRGPGTGEHQNIQYF	TGTGCCAGCAGGGGGCCCGGGACAGGGGAGCACCAAAACATTCAGTACTTC
TRBV6-5	TRBD1	TRBJ1-5	few	CASSRLQGINQPQHF	TGTGCCAGCAGTAGACTACAGGGGATCAATCAGCCCCAGCATTTT
TRBV20-1	TRBD1	TRBJ2-1	few	CSANSPGTAGNEQFF	TGCAGTGCTAACTCTCCCGGGACAGCAGGGAATGAGCAGTTCTTC
TRBV20-1	.	TRBJ2-1	.	CSASMWGQYNEQFF	TGCAGTGCTAGTATGTGGGGGCAGTACAATGAGCAGTTCTTC
TRBV7-9	TRBD1	TRBJ2-7	many	CASSLVVGTGSHEQYF	TGTGCCAGCAGCTTAGTCGTCGGGACAGGGTCCCACGAGCAGTACTTC
TRBV28	.	TRBJ1-1	many	CASKVDQGRGEAFF	TGTGCCAGCAAAGTGGATCAGGGGCGGGGTGAAGCTTTCTTT
TRBV29-1	.	TRBJ1-2	few	CSVGGGRLRGYTF	TGCAGCGTTGGGGGGGGGAGGTTGAGAGGCTACACCTTC
TRBV30	TRBD2	TRBJ2-5	many	CAGRGGPLQYF	TGTGCCGGACGGGGGGGACCCCTCCAGTACTTC